The T cell receptor (beta chain) under discussion was sequenced for a study of CD8+ T cells in alopecia areata. This clone has more than one count but fewer than ten. Here the gene names and germline are mouse. The CDR3 end is not reached by the read, which stops 3 residues before it; the germline J gene fills it in. The same CDR3 arises from other DNA sequences in this sample as well. Extraction and reverse transcription of RNA yielded cDNA as the sequencing template. TCRdb keeps only in-frame clones here, not all; method: immunoSEQ multiplex PCR. This sample has under 350,000 clones, each found more than once. CD4, CD8alpha, NKG2D, NKG2ACE and other markers were used to sort pooled cutaneous lymph node cells. The V gene lost 0 bases and the J gene lost 8 bases, with 6 bases spanning the gap. Germline V lookup: CDR1 NSHNY, CDR2 SYGAGN. This CDR3 region has 13 residues.

The TCR was taken from a C3H/HeJ mouse with alopecia areata. The MHC haplotype of this mouse line is H2-k. The chain employs TRBV13-1 and TRBJ1-6; possible D gene TRBD1, 5 bases. TRBJ1-6 is annotated as an ORF whose role is uncertain. Sequenced: CD4+ T cells sorted from a lymph node. This chain's CDR3 is CASSDEGDSPLYF. The CDR3 bases that were read are TGTGCCAGCAGTGATGAAGGGGATTCGCCC.